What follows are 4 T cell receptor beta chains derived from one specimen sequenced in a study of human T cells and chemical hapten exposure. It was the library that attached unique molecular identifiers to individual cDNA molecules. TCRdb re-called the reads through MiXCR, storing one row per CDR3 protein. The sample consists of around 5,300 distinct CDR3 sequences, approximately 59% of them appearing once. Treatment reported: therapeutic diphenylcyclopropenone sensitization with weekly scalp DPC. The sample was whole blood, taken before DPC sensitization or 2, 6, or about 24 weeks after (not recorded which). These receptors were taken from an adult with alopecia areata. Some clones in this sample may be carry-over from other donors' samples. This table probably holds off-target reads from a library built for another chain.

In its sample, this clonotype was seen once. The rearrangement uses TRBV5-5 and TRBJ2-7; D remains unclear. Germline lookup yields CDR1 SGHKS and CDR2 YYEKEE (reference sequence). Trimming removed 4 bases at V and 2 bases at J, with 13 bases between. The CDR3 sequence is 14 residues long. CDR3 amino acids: CASSPDVPAYEQYF. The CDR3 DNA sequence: TGTGCCAGCAGCCCGGACGTTCCCGCCTACGAGCAGTACTTC.

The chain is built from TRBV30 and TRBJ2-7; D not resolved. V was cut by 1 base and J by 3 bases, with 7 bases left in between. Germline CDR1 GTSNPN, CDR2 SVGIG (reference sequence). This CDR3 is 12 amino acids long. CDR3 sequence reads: CAWSDSFYEQYF. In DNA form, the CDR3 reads TGTGCCTGGAGTGATAGTTTCTACGAGCAGTACTTC.

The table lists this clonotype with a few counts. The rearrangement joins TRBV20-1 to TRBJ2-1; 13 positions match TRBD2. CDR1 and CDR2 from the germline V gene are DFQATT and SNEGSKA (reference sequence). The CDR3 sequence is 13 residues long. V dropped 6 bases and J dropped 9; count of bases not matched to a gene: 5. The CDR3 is CSAGTSGISEQFF. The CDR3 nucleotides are TGCAGTGCGGGGACTAGCGGGATCAGTGAGCAGTTCTTC.

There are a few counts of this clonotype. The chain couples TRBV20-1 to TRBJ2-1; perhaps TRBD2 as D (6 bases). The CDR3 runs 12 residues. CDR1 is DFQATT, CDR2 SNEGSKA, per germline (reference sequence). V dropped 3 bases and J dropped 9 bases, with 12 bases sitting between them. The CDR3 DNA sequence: TGCAGTGCTAGCCAGCGGGTGGGTGAGCAGTTCTTC. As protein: CSASQRVGEQFF.